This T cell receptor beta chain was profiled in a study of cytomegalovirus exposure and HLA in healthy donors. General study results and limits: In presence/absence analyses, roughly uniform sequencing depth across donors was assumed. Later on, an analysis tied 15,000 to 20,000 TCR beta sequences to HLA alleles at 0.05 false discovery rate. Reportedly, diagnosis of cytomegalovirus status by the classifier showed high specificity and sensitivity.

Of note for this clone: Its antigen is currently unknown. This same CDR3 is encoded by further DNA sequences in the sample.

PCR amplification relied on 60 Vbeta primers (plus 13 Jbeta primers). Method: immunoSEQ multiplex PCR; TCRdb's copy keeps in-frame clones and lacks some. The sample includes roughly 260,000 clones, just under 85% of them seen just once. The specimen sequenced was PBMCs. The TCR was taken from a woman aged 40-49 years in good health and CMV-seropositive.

CDR3 coding DNA: TGCGCCAGCAGCCAGGGACAGTACCAAGAGACCCAGTACTTC. Protein product: CASSQGQYQETQYF. V and J are TRBV4-1 and TRBJ2-5, with 7 bases fitting TRBD1. V was clipped by 3 bases and J by 0 bases; unmatched bases: 1. CDR1 and CDR2 (germline): MGHRA, YSYEKL. This CDR3 has 14 residues.